Relative to its sample, the clone carrying this TCR beta chain is medium-sized. Its antigen is unknown. The sorted Tregs were CD4+CD25+CD127-/low cells. Study observations and caveats: Larger-cohort validation covered only one TCR beta V-J rearrangement. Tumor-infiltrating Treg TCR alpha and beta sequences overlapped most with tumor naive CD4+ T cells, then blood naive.

Constant-region reverse primers amplified full-length variable regions, followed by semi-nested Nested Universal Primer A PCR. TCRdb reanalysed the 5' RACE reads using MiXCR and keeps one entry per CDR3 protein. The table lists about 11,000 distinct CDR3 sequences, roughly 15% of them singletons. The germline CDR1 and CDR2 sequences are SGDLS and YYNGEE. Trimming took off 3 bases at V and 4 bases at J, with 14 bases between the two ends. The CDR3 consists of 14 residues. This sequence originates from a female donor with breast cancer. Sequencing was done on a sample of Tregs sorted from a lymph node. The chain is built from TRBV9 and TRBJ2-7, with TRBD2 as a possible D gene (5 bases). DNA of the CDR3: TGTGCCAGCAGCGCCGGGGTAATCGATTACGAGCAGTACTTC. Translated, it gives CASSAGVIDYEQYF.